This TCR beta chain was recovered during a study of cytomegalovirus exposure and HLA in healthy donors. Primers: 60 Vbeta forward and 13 Jbeta reverse. Profiling relied on immunoSEQ multiplex PCR, and the TCRdb table lists in-frame clones only, not all of them. The repertoire holds under 150,000 clones, around 78% seen once, with about 1.7% in the top ten. Nominally healthy donors were sampled, though unrecorded immune exposures were likely. The CDR3 sequence is 15 residues long. V shed 6 bases and J 0 bases; nucleotides not matched to a gene: 4. CDR1 KGHSH and CDR2 LQKENI come from the germline V gene.

The chain links TRBV18 to TRBJ1-4; TRBD1 agrees at 7 bases. Material for sequencing was PBMCs. The TCR sequence derives from a woman aged 45-60 years in good health and CMV-seronegative. Here the CDR3 reads CASSQDRATNEKLFF. DNA of the CDR3: TGTGCCAGCTCCCAAGACAGGGCAACTAATGAAAAACTGTTTTTT. Full variable domain (outside the CDR3, taken from reference TRBV18 and TRBJ1-4): NAGVMQNPRHLVRRRGQEARLRCSPMKGHSHVYWYRQLPEEGLKFMVYLQKENIIDESGMPKERFSAEFPKEGPSILRIQQVVRGDSAAYFCASSQDRATNEKLFFGSGTQLSVL.